A selection of T cell receptor beta chains follows, all from one sample in a study of cytomegalovirus exposure and HLA in healthy donors. This table comes from immunoSEQ multiplex PCR, and its TCRdb copy is limited to in-frame clones, with some not included. Among some 150,000 clones listed, over 60% were seen once. The sequencing sample was made of PBMCs. The receptors come from a woman in her fifties or sixties in good health and CMV-seronegative. CDR3s include the opening cysteine and the closing phenylalanine or tryptophan. A D gene is named only where the DNA matches it firmly. Only some rows state a clone size, as once, few, many or a class for expanded clones.

D gene	V gene	J gene	clone size	CDR3 DNA	CDR3 protein
-	TRBV11-3	TRBJ2-2	-	TGTGCCAGCAGCTTAAGCGGTGGCACCGGGGAGCTGTTTTTT	CASSLSGGTGELFF
-	TRBV30	TRBJ1-1	-	TGTGCCTGGGTCAGGGTTAACACTGAAGCTTTCTTT	CAWVRVNTEAFF
-	TRBV16	TRBJ1-1	few	TGTGCCAGCAGCCAAACCCGCACTGGAGGCACTGAAGCTTTCTTT	CASSQTRTGGTEAFF
TRBD2	TRBV28	TRBJ2-1	-	TGTGCCAGCAGCGTGGGGAGGGCGATGCTTGGAAATGAGCAGTTCTTC	CASSVGRAMLGNEQFF
-	TRBV7-9	TRBJ1-2	few	TGTGCCAGCAGCCCACGGACAGCCCTTAACTATGGCTACACCTTC	CASSPRTALNYGYTF
-	TRBV6-5	TRBJ2-3	-	TGTGCCAGCAGTTTGGCGGGCCGCACAGATACGCAGTATTTT	CASSLAGRTDTQYF
TRBD2	TRBV5-1	TRBJ2-1	once	TGCGCCAGCAAATTTAGCGGGGTGAGCTCCTACAATGAGCAGTTCTTC	CASKFSGVSSYNEQFF
-	TRBV4-1	TRBJ2-7	once	TGCGCCAGCAGACAAAGACAGAGCTCCTACGAGCAGTACTTC	CASRQRQSSYEQYF
-	TRBV27	TRBJ2-3	-	TGTGCCAGCAGTTCACTCGCGGGCCGAACAGCAGATACGCAGTATTTT	CASSSLAGRTADTQYF
-	TRBV6-1	TRBJ2-3	few	TGTGCCAGCAGTGAACAGACGCGGACGCAGTATTTT	CASSEQTRTQYF
-	TRBV6-9	TRBJ2-7	-	TGTGCCAGCAGACTAGGACTGTACGAGCAGTACTTC	CASRLGLYEQYF
-	TRBV5-5	TRBJ1-6	-	TGTGCCAGCAGCTTGGACCAGGGTTATTCACCCCTCCACTTT	CASSLDQGYSPLHF
TRBD2	TRBV11-2	TRBJ2-5	-	TGTGCCAGCAGCTCCACTAGCGGGGGGGAGACCCAGTACTTC	CASSSTSGGETQYF
-	TRBV6-5	TRBJ1-2	-	TGTGCCAGCAGTTACTCGTACCAGATCGGCTACACCTTC	CASSYSYQIGYTF
-	TRBV2	TRBJ2-1	-	TGTGCCAGCAGTGCGGACAGATACAATGAGCAGTTCTTC	CASSADRYNEQFF
TRBD1	TRBV6-1	TRBJ1-4	-	TGTGCCAGCAGTAGGACAGGGGCCTCTAATGAAAAACTGTTTTTT	CASSRTGASNEKLFF
-	TRBV7-2	TRBJ2-7	few	TGTGCCAGCAGCCGGGGACTTACCTACGAGCAGTACTTC	CASSRGLTYEQYF
TRBD1	TRBV6-1	TRBJ2-3	-	TGTGCCAGCAGTGGAGGGACAGGGCTTACAGATACGCAGTATTTT	CASSGGTGLTDTQYF
TRBD1	TRBV5-5	TRBJ2-5	-	TGTGCCAGCAGCCACTTAGACAGGGAAGAGACCCAGTACTTC	CASSHLDREETQYF
-	TRBV5-6	TRBJ2-7	-	TGTGCCAGCAGCTTGGTGGGAATAGGGGTTAAAACCTACGAGCAGTACTTC	CASSLVGIGVKTYEQYF
-	TRBV5-1	TRBJ2-3	-	TGCGCCAGCAGCTTGGCCGAGAACTTTCCTACAGATACGCAGTATTTT	CASSLAENFPTDTQYF
-	TRBV7-3	TRBJ2-5	-	TGTGCCAGCAGCTTAATGGCAGGGGTCCGGGAGACCCAGTACTTC	CASSLMAGVRETQYF
-	TRBV7-9	TRBJ2-1	-	TGTGCCAGCAGCTTAGAGGCCGGGAGTCAGCAGTTCTTC	CASSLEAGSQQFF
TRBD2	TRBV27	TRBJ2-7	few	TGTGCCAGCAGGGCGGCAGCGGGAAGCTTTCCCTACGAGCAGTACTTC	CASRAAAGSFPYEQYF
TRBD1	TRBV19	TRBJ2-6	-	TGTGCCAGTAGGGACAGGGGGGGGGCCAACGTCCTGACTTTC	CASRDRGGANVLTF
TRBD2	TRBV19	TRBJ2-4	-	TGTGCCAGTAGTATAGCGGCTAGCGGGAGGGCGGGCAAAAACATTCAGTACTTC	CASSIAASGRAGKNIQYF
-	TRBV28	TRBJ1-2	-	TGTGCCAGCAGTCCCCGGCAGGGTGGGTATGGCTACACCTTC	CASSPRQGGYGYTF
-	TRBV28	TRBJ1-6	-	TGTGCCAGCGGCAGAAACCATAATTCACCCCTCCACTTT	CASGRNHNSPLHF
TRBD2	TRBV4-3	TRBJ2-7	-	TGCGCCAGCAGCCAAAGCGGGGGCGTCCGGGACGAGCAGTACTTC	CASSQSGGVRDEQYF
-	TRBV19	TRBJ1-1	-	TGTGCCAGTAGTGCCGGACAAATGAACACTGAAGCTTTCTTT	CASSAGQMNTEAFF
TRBD1	TRBV7-2	TRBJ2-7	-	TGTGCCAGCAGCCTTCGGGACAGGGGATCCGAGCAGTACTTC	CASSLRDRGSEQYF
TRBD2	TRBV4-3	TRBJ2-2	-	TGCGCCAGCAGCCAAATTACGCCTAGCGGGAGTTGGGGCACCGGGGAGCTGTTTTTT	CASSQITPSGSWGTGELFF
TRBD2	TRBV29-1	TRBJ2-5	-	TGCAGCGTTGGGGAGGGGAAACAAGAGACCCAGTACTTC	CSVGEGKQETQYF
-	TRBV21-1	TRBJ2-3	-	TGTGCCAGCAGCAAAAAGGGGAGAGGCTTAGCGGCAAGCACAGATACGCAGTATTTT	CASSKKGRGLAASTDTQYF